The clone carrying this TCR beta chain was detected a few times. The antigen is not known. These data are taken from a study of T cells after yellow fever vaccination. The germline V gene encodes CDR1 DFQATT and CDR2 SNEGSKA (reference sequence). The CDR3 length is 16 residues. Trimming shortened V by 8 bases and J by 0 bases, and 20 bases separated the two germline ends. General study findings and limits: The booster saw the reappearance of most primary-vaccination clones (roughly 96% CD4, roughly 90% CD8). Although the secondary response was weaker, it peaked faster, at day 5 versus 15. From the bulk population, abundant clonotypes could contaminate and appear within FACS-sorted repertoires.

MiXCR, run by TCRdb on the 5' RACE reads, gives a single entry per CDR3 protein. The table lists 280,000 or so distinct CDR3 sequences, approximately 10% of them singletons. Sequenced here: CD4+ T cells sorted from PBMCs, sampled 5 days after the yellow fever booster vaccination. This clonotype was sampled from a man younger than 30 who received the YFV17D yellow fever vaccine. The chain employs TRBV20-1 and TRBJ2-4, with D perhaps TRBD2 (5 bases). The CDR3 here is CSPTTLEDLAKNIQYF. The CDR3 nucleotides are TGCAGTCCCACCACCCTGGAGGATCTAGCCAAAAACATTCAGTACTTC.